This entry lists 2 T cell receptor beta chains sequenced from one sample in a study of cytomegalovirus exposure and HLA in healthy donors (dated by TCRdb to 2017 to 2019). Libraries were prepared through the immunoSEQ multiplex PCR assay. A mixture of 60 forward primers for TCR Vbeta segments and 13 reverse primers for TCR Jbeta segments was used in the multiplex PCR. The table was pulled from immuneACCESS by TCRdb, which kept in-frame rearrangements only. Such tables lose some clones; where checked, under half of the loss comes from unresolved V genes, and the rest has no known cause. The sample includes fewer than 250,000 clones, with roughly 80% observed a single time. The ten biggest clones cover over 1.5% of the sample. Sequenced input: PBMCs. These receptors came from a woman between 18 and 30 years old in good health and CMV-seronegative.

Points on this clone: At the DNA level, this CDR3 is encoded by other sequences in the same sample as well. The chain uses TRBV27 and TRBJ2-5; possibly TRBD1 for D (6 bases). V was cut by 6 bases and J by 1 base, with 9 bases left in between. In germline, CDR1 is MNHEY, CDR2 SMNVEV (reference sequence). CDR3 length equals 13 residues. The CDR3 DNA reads TGTGCCAGCAGCTTCAGGGGCCAAGAGACCCAGTACTTC. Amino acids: CASSFRGQETQYF.

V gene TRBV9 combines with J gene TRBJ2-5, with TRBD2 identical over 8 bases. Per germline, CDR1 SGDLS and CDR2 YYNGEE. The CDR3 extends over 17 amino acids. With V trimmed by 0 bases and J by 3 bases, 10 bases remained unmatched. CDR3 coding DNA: TGTGCCAGCAGCGTAGAAACGGGAGGGATTGGGGAAGAGACCCAGTACTTC. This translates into CASSVETGGIGEETQYF. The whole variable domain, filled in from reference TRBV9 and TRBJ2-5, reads DSGVTQTPKHLITATGQRVTLRCSPRSGDLSVYWYQQSLDQGLQFLIQYYNGEERAKGNILERFSAQQFPDLHSELNLSSLELGDSALYFCASSVETGGIGEETQYFGPGTRLLVL.